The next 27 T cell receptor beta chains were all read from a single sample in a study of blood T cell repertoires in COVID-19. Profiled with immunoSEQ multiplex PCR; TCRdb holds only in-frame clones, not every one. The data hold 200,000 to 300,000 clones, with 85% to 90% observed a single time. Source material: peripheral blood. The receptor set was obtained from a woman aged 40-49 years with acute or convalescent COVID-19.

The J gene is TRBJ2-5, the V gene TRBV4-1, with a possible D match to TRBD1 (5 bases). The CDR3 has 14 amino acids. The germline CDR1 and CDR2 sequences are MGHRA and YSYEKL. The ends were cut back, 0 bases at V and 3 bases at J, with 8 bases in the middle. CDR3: CASSQDSREETQYF. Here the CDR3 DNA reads TGCGCCAGCAGCCAAGATAGCAGGGAAGAGACCCAGTACTTC.

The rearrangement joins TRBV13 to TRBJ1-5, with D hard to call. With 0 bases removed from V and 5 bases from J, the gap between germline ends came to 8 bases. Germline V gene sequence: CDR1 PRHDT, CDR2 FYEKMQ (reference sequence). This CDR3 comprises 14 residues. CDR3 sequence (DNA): TGTGCCAGCAGCTTAGGAGGAGGCGATCAGCCCCAGCATTTT. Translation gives CASSLGGGDQPQHF. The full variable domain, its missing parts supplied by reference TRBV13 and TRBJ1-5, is AAGVIQSPRHLIKEKRETATLKCYPIPRHDTVYWYQQGPGQDPQFLISFYEKMQSDKGSIPDRFSAQQFSDYHSELNMSSLELGDSALYFCASSLGGGDQPQHFGDGTRLSIL.

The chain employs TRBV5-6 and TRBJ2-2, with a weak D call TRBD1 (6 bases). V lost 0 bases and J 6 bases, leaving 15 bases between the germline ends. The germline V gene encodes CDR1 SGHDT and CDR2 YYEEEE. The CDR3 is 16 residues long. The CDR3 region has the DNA TGTGCCAGCAGCTTGGAACGGGACACCTGGTCCGGGGAGCTGTTTTTT. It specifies CASSLERDTWSGELFF.

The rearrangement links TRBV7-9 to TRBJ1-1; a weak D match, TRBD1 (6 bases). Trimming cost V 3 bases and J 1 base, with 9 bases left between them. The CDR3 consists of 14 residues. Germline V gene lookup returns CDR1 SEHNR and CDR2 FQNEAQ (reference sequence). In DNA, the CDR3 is TGTGCCAGCAGCTTTCGGGGACAGAACACTGAAGCTTTCTTT. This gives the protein CASSFRGQNTEAFF. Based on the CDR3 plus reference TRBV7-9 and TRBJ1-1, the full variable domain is DTGVSQNPRHKITKRGQNVTFRCDPISEHNRLYWYRQTLGQGPEFLTYFQNEAQLEKSRLLSDRFSAERPKGSFSTLEIQRTEQGDSAMYLCASSFRGQNTEAFFGQGTRLTVV.

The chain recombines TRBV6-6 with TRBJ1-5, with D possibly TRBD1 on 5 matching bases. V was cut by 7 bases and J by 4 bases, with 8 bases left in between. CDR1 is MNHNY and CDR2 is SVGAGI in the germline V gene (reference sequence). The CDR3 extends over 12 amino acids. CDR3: CASTRQNQPQHF. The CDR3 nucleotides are TGTGCCAGCACCAGACAGAATCAGCCCCAGCATTTT.

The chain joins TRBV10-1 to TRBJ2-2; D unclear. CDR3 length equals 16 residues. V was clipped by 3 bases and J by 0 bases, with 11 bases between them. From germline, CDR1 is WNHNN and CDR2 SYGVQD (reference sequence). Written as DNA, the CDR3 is TGCGCCAGCAGTGATAATGGCAGATCGAACACCGGGGAGCTGTTTTTT. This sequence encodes CASSDNGRSNTGELFF.

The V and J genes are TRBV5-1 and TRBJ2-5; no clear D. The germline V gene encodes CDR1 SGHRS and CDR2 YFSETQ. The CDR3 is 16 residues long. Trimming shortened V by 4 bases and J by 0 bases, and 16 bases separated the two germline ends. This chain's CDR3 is CASSGLPRPYQETQYF. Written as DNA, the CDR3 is TGCGCCAGCAGCGGGCTTCCCAGGCCGTACCAAGAGACCCAGTACTTC.

CDR3 DNA sequence: TGTGCCAGCAGCTTGGACCTGACAGGGCCCACTGAAGCTTTCTTT. It codes for CASSLDLTGPTEAFF. V is TRBV5-6 and J is TRBJ1-1, with 7 bases aligning to TRBD1. The CDR3 runs to 15 residues. V gave up 0 bases and J gave up 4 bases; unmatched junction bases: 6. Looked up from germline, CDR1 is SGHDT and CDR2 is YYEEEE.

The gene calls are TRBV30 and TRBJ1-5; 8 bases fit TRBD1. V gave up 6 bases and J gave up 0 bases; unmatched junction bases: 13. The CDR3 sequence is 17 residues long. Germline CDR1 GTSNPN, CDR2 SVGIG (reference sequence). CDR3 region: CACKPGTGFYSNQPQHF. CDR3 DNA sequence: TGTGCCTGCAAACCCGGGACAGGCTTTTATAGCAATCAGCCCCAGCATTTT.

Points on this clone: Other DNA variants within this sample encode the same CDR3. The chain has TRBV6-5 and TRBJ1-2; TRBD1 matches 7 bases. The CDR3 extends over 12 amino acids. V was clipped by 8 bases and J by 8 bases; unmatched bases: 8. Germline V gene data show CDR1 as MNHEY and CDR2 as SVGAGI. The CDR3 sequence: CASRLTGVGYTF. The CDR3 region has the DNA TGTGCCAGCCGTTTAACAGGGGTGGGCTACACCTTC.

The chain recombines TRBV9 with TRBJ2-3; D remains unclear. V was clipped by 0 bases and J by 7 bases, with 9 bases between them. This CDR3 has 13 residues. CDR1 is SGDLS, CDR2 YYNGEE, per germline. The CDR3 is CASSVDFANTQYF. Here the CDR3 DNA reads TGTGCCAGCAGCGTAGACTTTGCCAATACGCAGTATTTT.

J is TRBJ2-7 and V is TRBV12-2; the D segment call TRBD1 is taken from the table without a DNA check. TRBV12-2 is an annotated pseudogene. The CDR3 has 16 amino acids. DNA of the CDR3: TGTGCAAGTCGCCCCCACACAGGGCCATTTCGCCTCGAGCAGTACGTC. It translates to CASRPHTGPFRLEQYV.

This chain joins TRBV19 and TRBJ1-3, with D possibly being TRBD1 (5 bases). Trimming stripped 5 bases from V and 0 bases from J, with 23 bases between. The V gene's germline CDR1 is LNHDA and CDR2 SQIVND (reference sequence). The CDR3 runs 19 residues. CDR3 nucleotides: TGTGCCAGTAGTTCAGGCAGACAGCTCTTGTACCGCTCTGGAAACACCATATATTTT. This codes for CASSSGRQLLYRSGNTIYF.

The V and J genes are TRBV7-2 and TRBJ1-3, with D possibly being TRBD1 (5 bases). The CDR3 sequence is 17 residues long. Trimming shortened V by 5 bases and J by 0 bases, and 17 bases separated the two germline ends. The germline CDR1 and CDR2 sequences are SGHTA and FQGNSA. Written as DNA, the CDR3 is TGTGCCAGCAGCCCTTTGGGGGGGTCTAGCTCTGGAAACACCATATATTTT. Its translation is CASSPLGGSSSGNTIYF.

CDR3 protein: CASSLDDSNTGELFF. CDR3 coding DNA: TGTGCCAGCAGTTTGGATGACTCGAACACCGGGGAGCTGTTTTTT. J is TRBJ2-2 and V is TRBV28; D remains unclear. CDR1 and CDR2 (germline): MDHEN, SYDVKM. Trimming left V 3 bases short and J 0 bases short, with 8 bases between. The CDR3 sequence is 15 residues long. Variable domain in full (rest from reference TRBV28 and TRBJ2-2): DVKVTQSSRYLVKRTGEKVFLECVQDMDHENMFWYRQDPGLGLRLIYFSYDVKMKEKGDIPEGYSVSREKKERFSLILESASTNQTSMYLCASSLDDSNTGELFFGEGSRLTVL.

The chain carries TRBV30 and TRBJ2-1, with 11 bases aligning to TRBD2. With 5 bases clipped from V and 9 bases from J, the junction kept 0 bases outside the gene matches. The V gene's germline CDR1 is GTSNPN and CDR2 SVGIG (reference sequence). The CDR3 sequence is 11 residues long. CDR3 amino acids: CAWGTSGEQFF. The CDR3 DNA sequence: TGTGCCTGGGGGACTAGCGGTGAGCAGTTCTTC.

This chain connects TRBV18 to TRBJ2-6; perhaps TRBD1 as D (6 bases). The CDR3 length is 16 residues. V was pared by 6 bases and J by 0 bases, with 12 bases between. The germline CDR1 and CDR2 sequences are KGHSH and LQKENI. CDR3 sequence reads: CASSPTGASGANVLTF. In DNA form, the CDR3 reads TGTGCCAGCTCGCCGACAGGTGCCTCTGGGGCCAACGTCCTGACTTTC.

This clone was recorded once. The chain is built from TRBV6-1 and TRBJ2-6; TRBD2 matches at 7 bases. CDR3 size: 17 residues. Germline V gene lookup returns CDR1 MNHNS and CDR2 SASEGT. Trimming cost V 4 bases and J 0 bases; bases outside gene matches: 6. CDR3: CASSAGGGRSGANVLTF. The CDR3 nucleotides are TGTGCCAGCAGTGCGGGGGGAGGTCGCTCTGGGGCCAACGTCCTGACTTTC.

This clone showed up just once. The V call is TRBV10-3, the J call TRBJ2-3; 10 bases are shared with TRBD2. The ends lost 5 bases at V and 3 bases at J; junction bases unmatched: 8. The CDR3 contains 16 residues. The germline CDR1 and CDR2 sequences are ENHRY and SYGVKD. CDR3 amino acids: CAISTSGGAATDTQYF. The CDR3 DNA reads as TGTGCCATCAGTACAAGCGGGGGGGCTGCAACAGATACGCAGTATTTT.

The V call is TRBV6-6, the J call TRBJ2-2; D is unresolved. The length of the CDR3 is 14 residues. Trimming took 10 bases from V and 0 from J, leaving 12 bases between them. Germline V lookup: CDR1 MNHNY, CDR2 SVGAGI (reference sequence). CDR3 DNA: TGTGCCACCCCTCGGAGCACGAACACCGGGGAGCTGTTTTTT. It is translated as CATPRSTNTGELFF.

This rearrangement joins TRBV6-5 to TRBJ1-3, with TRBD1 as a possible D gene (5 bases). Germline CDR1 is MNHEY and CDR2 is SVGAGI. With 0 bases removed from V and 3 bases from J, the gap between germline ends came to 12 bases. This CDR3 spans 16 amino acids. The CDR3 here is CASSYSGLQDGNTIYF. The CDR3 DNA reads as TGTGCCAGCAGTTACTCGGGCCTACAGGATGGAAACACCATATATTTT.

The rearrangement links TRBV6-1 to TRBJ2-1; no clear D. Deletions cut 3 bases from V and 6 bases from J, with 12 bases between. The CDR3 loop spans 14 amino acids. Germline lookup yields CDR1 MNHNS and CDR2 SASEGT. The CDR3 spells CASSDDLGRNEQFF. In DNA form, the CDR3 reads TGTGCCAGCAGTGACGACTTAGGCCGCAATGAGCAGTTCTTC.

CDR3 DNA: TGTGCCACCCGACCGGGGGTTGGTATGAACACTGAAGCTTTCTTT. Translation: CATRPGVGMNTEAFF. The chain employs TRBV6-5 and TRBJ1-1, with a weak D call TRBD1 (5 bases). The CDR3 is made up of 15 amino acids. Trimming left V 10 bases short and J 0 bases short, with 18 bases between. Germline lookup yields CDR1 MNHEY and CDR2 SVGAGI.

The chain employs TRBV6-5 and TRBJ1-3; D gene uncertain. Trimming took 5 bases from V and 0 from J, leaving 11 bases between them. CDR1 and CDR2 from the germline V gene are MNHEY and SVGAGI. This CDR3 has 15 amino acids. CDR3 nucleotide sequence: TGTGCCAGCAGTCCCGGTTATTCCTCTGGAAACACCATATATTTT. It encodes CASSPGYSSGNTIYF.

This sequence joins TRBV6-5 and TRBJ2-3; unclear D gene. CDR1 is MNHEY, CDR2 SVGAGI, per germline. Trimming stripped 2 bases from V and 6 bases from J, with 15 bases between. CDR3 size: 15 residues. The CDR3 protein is CASSYDLTRSDTQYF. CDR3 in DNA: TGTGCCAGCAGTTACGATTTGACCCGGAGCGATACGCAGTATTTT.

The CDR3 DNA is TGTGCCAGCAGCTCTAGTCGGGAGGCTTTCTTT. The encoded protein is CASSSSREAFF. This rearrangement joins TRBV6-5 to TRBJ1-1; unclear D gene. Germline CDR1 reads MNHEY; CDR2 reads SVGAGI. Trimming left V 6 bases short and J 11 bases short, with 13 bases between. CDR3 length: 11 amino acids.

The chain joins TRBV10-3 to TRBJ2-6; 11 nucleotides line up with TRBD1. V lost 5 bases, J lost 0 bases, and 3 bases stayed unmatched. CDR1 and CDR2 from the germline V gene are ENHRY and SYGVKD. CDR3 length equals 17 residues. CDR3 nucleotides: TGTGCCATCAGTAGGACAGGGGGCGGCTCTGGGGCCAACGTCCTGACTTTC. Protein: CAISRTGGGSGANVLTF.